A selection of T cell receptor beta chains follows, all from one sample in a study of STAT3 mutations in large granular lymphocyte leukemia. Only in-frame clones appear in the TCRdb table, and some are missing; sequencing was by immunoSEQ multiplex PCR. The sample comprises more than 10,000 clones, about nine tenths of which are singletons, and roughly 12% rests with the top ten. Material: PBMCs. These receptor sequences come from a human donor with T large granular lymphocyte leukemia. Some clones in this sample may be carry-over from other donors' samples. CDR3s include the opening cysteine and the closing phenylalanine or tryptophan. The order of the fields is V gene, J gene, D gene, clone size, CDR3 DNA, CDR3 protein. A D gene is named only where the DNA matches it firmly. Size tells how often a clone was seen (once, few, many) or the class of an expanded clone, and some rows leave it out.

TRBV5-8	TRBJ2-5	.	.	TGTGCCAGCAGCAAACGCCTAGCGACGTACCAAGAGACCCAGTACTTC	CASSKRLATYQETQYF
TRBV2	TRBJ2-1	TRBD1	.	TGTGCCAGCAGTGAAATGGCAGGGGGCTTGGATGAGCAGTTCTTC	CASSEMAGGLDEQFF
TRBV5-1	TRBJ1-2	.	.	TGCGCCAGCAGCTCGCGGGTCAGCTATGGCTACACCTTC	CASSSRVSYGYTF
TRBV19	TRBJ1-1	.	.	TGTGCCAGCCTCAAGAGTGCGGGGGCTGCTGAAGCTTTCTTT	CASLKSAGAAEAFF
TRBV28	TRBJ2-7	TRBD2	.	TGTGCCAGCAGTTTAGATAGCGGGAGTACCAACGAGCAGTACTTC	CASSLDSGSTNEQYF
TRBV13	TRBJ1-2	.	.	TGTGCCAGCAGCTTCGAAACCCATGGCTACACCTTC	CASSFETHGYTF
TRBV30	TRBJ1-5	.	.	TGTGCCTGGAACAAGGCTAGCAATCAGCCCCAGCATTTT	CAWNKASNQPQHF
TRBV6-5	TRBJ1-1	.	.	TGTGCCAGCAGTTACTCCTCCGGGACGGTGAACACTGAAGCTTTCTTT	CASSYSSGTVNTEAFF
TRBV5-6	TRBJ2-1	TRBD2	.	TGTGCCAGCAGCTTGAGAGGGACTAGCGGGAGGAATGAGCAGTTCTTC	CASSLRGTSGRNEQFF
TRBV19	TRBJ2-2	.	.	TGTGCCAGTAGTATGGGCGAAGGTTGGAACACCGGGGAGCTGTTTTTT	CASSMGEGWNTGELFF
TRBV10-3	TRBJ1-1	.	.	TGTGCCACCGACCCCGGCGTTGGGGACACTGAAGCTTTCTTT	CATDPGVGDTEAFF
TRBV11-2	TRBJ2-7	.	.	TGTGCCAGCAGCTTAGCCACAGTCTCCTACGAGCAGTACTTC	CASSLATVSYEQYF
TRBV5-1	TRBJ1-3	.	few	TGCGCCAGCAGCTTGGAGTTAGCGGGAAACACCATATATTTT	CASSLELAGNTIYF
TRBV5-4	TRBJ1-2	TRBD1	.	TGTGCCAGCAGCTTGGTGTTGGACAGGGTGGCTGGCTACACCTTC	CASSLVLDRVAGYTF
TRBV5-1	TRBJ2-2	TRBD1	.	TGCGCCAGCAGCTTACAGGGGCAGGGCGGGGAGCTGTTTTTT	CASSLQGQGGELFF
TRBV14	TRBJ2-7	.	.	TGTGCCAGCAGCCAAGGCCGATACGAGCAGTACTTC	CASSQGRYEQYF
TRBV9	TRBJ2-7	.	.	TGTGCCAGCAGCCCCCGTGGAACCTACGAGCAGTACTTC	CASSPRGTYEQYF
TRBV19	TRBJ2-7	.	.	TGTGCCAGTAGTATAGTAGGAGAGGCGGCCTACGAGCAGTACTTC	CASSIVGEAAYEQYF
TRBV27	TRBJ1-3	.	.	TGTGCCAGCAGTCTAACGGGACACAGAAACACCATATATTTT	CASSLTGHRNTIYF
TRBV7-9	TRBJ1-1	TRBD1	.	TGTGCCAGCAGCTCCCGACAGGGGATGAACACTGAAGCTTTCTTT	CASSSRQGMNTEAFF
TRBV6-4	TRBJ2-3	.	.	TGTGCCAGCAGTGACTCCCACAGGCCCACAGATACGCAGTATTTT	CASSDSHRPTDTQYF
TRBV7-8	TRBJ2-6	TRBD1	once	TGTGCCAGCAGCTTAACCTCTGTGAACAGGGGTAGAGGTGGGGCCAACGTCCTGACTTTC	CASSLTSVNRGRGGANVLTF
TRBV5-1	TRBJ1-3	TRBD1	few	TGCGCCAGCAGTGGACAGGGAACTTCTGGAAACACCATATATTTT	CASSGQGTSGNTIYF
TRBV15	TRBJ2-1	.	.	TGTGCCACCAGCAGGGGTGGGGTCGGTGAGCAGTTCTTC	CATSRGGVGEQFF
TRBV5-1	TRBJ2-7	TRBD1	.	TGCGCCAGCAGCCGGACAGGGGAGTACGAGCAGTACTTC	CASSRTGEYEQYF
TRBV6-6	TRBJ1-1	.	.	TGTGCCAGCAGTCCTTACCCCCTCCAGGGAAACACTGAAGCTTTCTTT	CASSPYPLQGNTEAFF
TRBV7-9	TRBJ2-1	TRBD2	.	TGTGCCAGCAGCAGCGGGGGTAGCGGGAGCTCCTACAATGAGCAGTTCTTC	CASSSGGSGSSYNEQFF
TRBV7-9	TRBJ2-1	TRBD1	.	TGTGCCAGCAGCTTGACAGACCAGGGGGTACTTTACAATGAGCAGTTCTTC	CASSLTDQGVLYNEQFF
TRBV19	TRBJ1-2	TRBD1	.	TGTGCCAGTAGCTACGACAGGGGCGGCGATGGCTACACCTTC	CASSYDRGGDGYTF
TRBV2	TRBJ1-2	TRBD1	.	TGTGCCAGCACCCGGACAGGGCCGTGGGATGGCTACACCTTC	CASTRTGPWDGYTF
TRBV6-1	TRBJ2-7	TRBD2	.	TGTGCCAGCAGTGACCCTAGCGGGAGCTACGAGCAGTACTTC	CASSDPSGSYEQYF
TRBV2	TRBJ2-5	.	.	TGTGCCAGCAGTGCCGGGACTGAAAAAGAGACCCAGTACTTC	CASSAGTEKETQYF
TRBV9	TRBJ1-1	.	.	TGTGCCAGCAGCGCCTTGGCCTCTTACACTGAAGCTTTCTTT	CASSALASYTEAFF
TRBV15	TRBJ1-2	TRBD1	.	TGTGCCACCAGCAGCCAAGGCGGGGCAGGGGGCCTTCAAGTCTTAAACTATGGCTACACCTTC	CATSSQGGAGGLQVLNYGYTF
TRBV4-1	TRBJ1-5	.	.	TGCGCCAGCAGCCAAGATACCATCAGCCAAGATTATAGCAATCAGCCCCAGCATTTT	CASSQDTISQDYSNQPQHF
TRBV6-1	TRBJ1-1	.	.	TGTGCCAGCACTCTCGATAGGGGGATGAACACTGAAGCTTTCTTT	CASTLDRGMNTEAFF
TRBV18	TRBJ2-5	.	once	TGTGCCAGCTCACCAAACAGGCAAGAGACCCAGTACTTC	CASSPNRQETQYF
TRBV7-8	TRBJ2-2	TRBD2	.	TGTGCCAGCAGCTTACTTGAGGGAGGGACCGGGGAGCTGTTTTTT	CASSLLEGGTGELFF
TRBV7-9	TRBJ2-5	.	.	TGTGCCAGCAGCTTAAACTTCGGGGAGACCCAGTACTTC	CASSLNFGETQYF
TRBV6-6	TRBJ1-6	.	.	TGTGCCAGCAGCCGAGTCTTGACCCTCCACTTT	CASSRVLTLHF
TRBV4-1	TRBJ2-7	.	.	TGCGCCAGCAGCCAAGATTCCGGGATATGGCCGCACTACGAGCAGTACTTC	CASSQDSGIWPHYEQYF